Below, 26 T cell receptor beta chains from the same sample are listed, as sequenced in a study of graft-versus-host responses after intestinal transplantation. These receptors have no identified antigens. Assay: immunoSEQ multiplex PCR; the TCRdb copy retains only in-frame clones and omits some. The sample consists of roughly 97,000 clones, 87% of them appearing once. This sample comprised unstimulated CD4+ T cells sorted from spleen or lymph node cells, obtained before intestinal transplant. The source of these receptors is a human donor who received an intestinal transplant.

The chain uses TRBV4-1 and TRBJ2-3; no clear D. This CDR3 spans 14 amino acids. The V gene's germline CDR1 is MGHRA and CDR2 YSYEKL. Deletions cut 1 base from V and 5 bases from J, with 10 bases between. In nucleotides, the CDR3 is TGCGCCAGCAGCCAAGCCGGAACCTTAGATACGCAGTATTTT. This encodes CASSQAGTLDTQYF.

V gene TRBV19 combines with J gene TRBJ1-4; D is possibly TRBD1 (5 bases). This CDR3 region has 13 residues. The germline V and J ends were trimmed by 3 bases and 6 bases, with 8 bases remaining between them. Germline V gene lookup returns CDR1 LNHDA and CDR2 SQIVND (reference sequence). CDR3 residues: CASSIWDDEKLFF. CDR3 DNA sequence: TGTGCCAGTAGTATCTGGGACGATGAAAAACTGTTTTTT.

The chain carries TRBV5-1 and TRBJ2-3, with a possible D match to TRBD2 (5 bases). V was trimmed by 2 bases and J by 1 base, leaving 8 bases between them. The CDR3 is 14 residues long. The germline CDR1 and CDR2 sequences are SGHRS and YFSETQ. CDR3: CASSFEGRTDTQYF. The CDR3 DNA reads TGCGCCAGCAGCTTTGAGGGCCGCACAGATACGCAGTATTTT.

The chain combines TRBV5-4 with TRBJ1-6, with D maybe TRBD1 (5 bases). From germline, CDR1 is SGHNT and CDR2 YYREEE (reference sequence). V gave up 0 bases and J gave up 4 bases, with 8 bases separating them. The CDR3 has 15 amino acids. The CDR3 bases are TGTGCCAGCAGCTTGGGGACAAGTTATAATTCACCCCTCCACTTT. This sequence encodes CASSLGTSYNSPLHF.

This chain uses TRBV6-1 with TRBJ2-1; TRBD1 matches at 7 bases. The ends lost 3 bases at V and 7 bases at J; junction bases unmatched: 6. The CDR3 covers 14 residues. Germline CDR1 and CDR2: MNHNS and SASEGT. The CDR3 nucleotides read TGTGCCAGCAGTGAGGTTCAGGGGGTGAATGAGCAGTTCTTC. Its translation: CASSEVQGVNEQFF.

The chain combines TRBV2 with TRBJ1-4; D is possibly TRBD1 (5 bases). The germline gives CDR1 SNHLY, CDR2 FYNNEI. Between the trimmed V and J ends, which lost 3 bases and 7 bases, there was a span of 12 bases. This CDR3 contains 14 residues. The chain's CDR3 is CASSDGTGVEKLFF. Written as DNA, the CDR3 is TGTGCCAGCAGTGACGGGACCGGAGTTGAAAAACTGTTTTTT.

The chain employs TRBV6-1 and TRBJ1-5; no clear D gene. Germline CDR1 and CDR2: MNHNS and SASEGT. The CDR3 is 13 residues long. V lost 3 bases, J lost 6 bases, and 9 bases lay in between. As DNA, the CDR3 is TGTGCCAGCAGTGATGTCCTTCGTCAGCCCCAGCATTTT. The encoded protein is CASSDVLRQPQHF.

This chain joins TRBV7-2 and TRBJ1-5; 8 nucleotides line up with TRBD1. The junction had 1 base not matched to a gene; V was cut back by 5 bases and J by 4 bases. This CDR3 contains 13 residues. Germline assignment: CDR1 SGHTA and CDR2 FQGNSA. CDR3 in amino acids: CASSRQGNQPQHF. CDR3 DNA sequence: TGTGCCAGCAGCAGACAGGGGAATCAGCCCCAGCATTTT. The full variable domain, completed using reference TRBV7-2 and TRBJ1-5, is GAGVSQSPSNKVTEKGKDVELRCDPISGHTALYWYRQSLGQGLEFLIYFQGNSAPDKSGLPSDRFSAERTGGSVSTLTIQRTQQEDSAVYLCASSRQGNQPQHFGDGTRLSIL.

The chain joins TRBV7-2 to TRBJ2-4; perhaps TRBD1 as D (5 bases). Trimming took off 1 base at V and 10 bases at J, with 14 bases between the two ends. Germline V gene lookup returns CDR1 SGHTA and CDR2 FQGNSA. This CDR3 has 14 residues. The CDR3 protein is CASSLGAGKGIQYF. The CDR3 DNA reads TGTGCCAGCAGCTTAGGGGCAGGGAAGGGTATTCAGTACTTC.

The chain carries TRBV9 and TRBJ2-6; D remains unclear. V was pared by 5 bases and J by 2 bases, with 5 bases between. This CDR3 is 13 amino acids long. Looked up from germline, CDR1 is SGDLS and CDR2 is YYNGEE. This chain's CDR3 is CASRETGANVLTF. The CDR3 nucleotides are TGTGCCAGCAGAGAAACTGGGGCCAACGTCCTGACTTTC.

The chain joins TRBV7-9 to TRBJ2-5, with TRBD2 matching over 7 bases. Germline V gene lookup returns CDR1 SEHNR and CDR2 FQNEAQ (reference sequence). There are 12 residues in the CDR3. Germline trimming cut 5 bases from V and 9 bases from J; bases unmatched to any gene: 6. The CDR3 sequence is CASSPGGTAQYF. CDR3 nucleotides: TGTGCCAGCAGCCCCGGGGGGACGGCCCAGTACTTC. Based on the CDR3 plus reference TRBV7-9 and TRBJ2-5, the full variable domain is DTGVSQNPRHKITKRGQNVTFRCDPISEHNRLYWYRQTLGQGPEFLTYFQNEAQLEKSRLLSDRFSAERPKGSFSTLEIQRTEQGDSAMYLCASSPGGTAQYFGPGTRLLVL.

The genes are TRBV5-3 and TRBJ2-7; possibly TRBD1 for D (6 bases). TRBV5-3 is known as an ORF, though its function is uncertain. Trimming removed 4 bases from V and 7 bases from J, with 9 bases in between. The CDR3 loop spans 11 amino acids. CDR3 in amino acids: CARSQGLEQYF. The CDR3 region has the DNA TGTGCCAGAAGCCAGGGGCTTGAGCAGTACTTC.

This rearrangement joins TRBV19 to TRBJ2-7, with 10 bases identical to TRBD2. CDR3 length: 15 amino acids. Per germline, CDR1 LNHDA and CDR2 SQIVND (reference sequence). V dropped 6 bases and J dropped 0; count of bases not matched to a gene: 5. The CDR3 DNA follows: TGTGCCAGTAGACACAGCGGGAGGGCCTCCTACGAGCAGTACTTC. This translates into CASRHSGRASYEQYF.

The chain combines TRBV7-2 with TRBJ2-2; D is possibly TRBD1 or TRBD2 (6 bases each). Germline values: CDR1 SGHTA, CDR2 FQGNSA. The length of the CDR3 is 16 residues. Trimming shortened V by 6 bases and J by 7 bases, and 21 bases separated the two germline ends. CDR3 in amino acids: CASRLRAGHLIGELFF. DNA for the CDR3: TGTGCCAGCAGGCTGAGGGCGGGACATTTAATCGGGGAGCTGTTTTTT.

The table lists this clone with a count of one. The chain combines TRBV19 with TRBJ2-2; 9 bases line up with TRBD1. The CDR3 contains 14 residues. Germline V gene data show CDR1 as LNHDA and CDR2 as SQIVND (reference sequence). V lost 4 bases to trimming and J lost 5 bases; unmatched junction nucleotides: 2. This CDR3 reads CASSTGTGTGELFF. The CDR3 DNA reads TGTGCCAGTAGTACCGGGACAGGGACCGGGGAGCTGTTTTTT.

The sample holds one count of this clone. The V and J genes are TRBV18 and TRBJ1-1; D unclear. V lost 6 bases to trimming and J lost 0 bases, with 11 bases between them. This CDR3 comprises 14 residues. The germline gives CDR1 KGHSH, CDR2 LQKENI. The CDR3: CASSKGFMNTEAFF. The CDR3 DNA is TGTGCCAGCTCGAAAGGCTTCATGAACACTGAAGCTTTCTTT.

The chain couples TRBV19 to TRBJ2-1; maybe TRBD1 (5 bases). Trimming cost V 11 bases and J 6 bases, with 14 bases left between them. CDR1 and CDR2 (germline): LNHDA, SQIVND (reference sequence). The CDR3 length is 12 residues. The CDR3 loop is CASGQPLNEQFF. The CDR3 region has the DNA TGTGCCTCAGGACAACCACTCAATGAGCAGTTCTTC.

This chain connects TRBV2 to TRBJ2-1, with 7 bases that match TRBD2. CDR1 is SNHLY and CDR2 is FYNNEI in the germline V gene. Trimming removed 7 bases from V and 6 bases from J; junction bases left unmatched: 3. The length of the CDR3 is 12 residues. This CDR3 reads CASMGGINEQFF. The CDR3 nucleotides read TGTGCCAGCATGGGGGGGATCAATGAGCAGTTCTTC. The entire variable domain, with the rest obtained from reference TRBV2 and TRBJ2-1, is as follows: EPEVTQTPSHQVTQMGQEVILRCVPISNHLYFYWYRQILGQKVEFLVSFYNNEISEKSEIFDDQFSVERPDGSNFTLKIRSTKLEDSAMYFCASMGGINEQFFGPGTRLTVL.

This chain links TRBV5-1 with TRBJ2-1; the match to TRBD2 covers 12 bases. The CDR3 length is 18 residues. Per germline, CDR1 SGHRS and CDR2 YFSETQ. Unmatched junction bases numbered 8, after V lost 4 bases and J lost 0 bases. This CDR3 is CASSMTSGSPSSYNEQFF. CDR3 DNA: TGCGCCAGCAGCATGACTAGCGGGAGTCCCAGCTCCTACAATGAGCAGTTCTTC.

DNA for the CDR3: TGCGCCAGCAGCCAAGTAGGGCTAGCGGGGCTCACCACAGATACGCAGTATTTT. Protein sequence: CASSQVGLAGLTTDTQYF. The rearrangement joins TRBV4-1 to TRBJ2-3; the match to TRBD2 covers 9 bases. CDR3 size: 18 residues. After removal of 1 base from V and 2 bases from J, the junction contained 10 bases not matched to a gene. Germline CDR1 and CDR2: MGHRA and YSYEKL.

V usage is TRBV4-2 and J usage is TRBJ2-6, with D possibly being TRBD1 (6 bases). From germline, CDR1 is LGHNA and CDR2 YNFKEQ. CDR3 length: 17 amino acids. Trimming shortened V by 2 bases and J by 0 bases, and 11 bases separated the two germline ends. The CDR3 DNA is TGTGCCAGCAGCCAAACGACAGGCCTCTCTGGGGCCAACGTCCTGACTTTC. This codes for CASSQTTGLSGANVLTF.

The chain has TRBV11-3 and TRBJ1-1; D not certain. Germline CDR1 and CDR2: SGHNT and YENEEA. The CDR3 is made up of 13 amino acids. V was cut by 5 bases and J by 8 bases, with 15 bases left in between. CDR3 sequence: CASSKERTGEAFF. The CDR3 DNA is TGTGCCAGCAGCAAAGAGCGGACGGGGGAAGCTTTCTTT.

The chain is built from TRBV27 and TRBJ2-1; D ambiguous. This CDR3 spans 15 amino acids. V was trimmed by 0 bases and J by 3 bases, leaving 9 bases between them. The germline V gene encodes CDR1 MNHEY and CDR2 SMNVEV (reference sequence). CDR3 residues: CASSLSRQYYNEQFF. CDR3 sequence (DNA): TGTGCCAGCAGTTTATCCCGCCAGTACTACAATGAGCAGTTCTTC.

The chain links TRBV5-6 to TRBJ2-7, with a tentative D call TRBD2 (6 bases). CDR3 size: 13 residues. V dropped 4 bases and J dropped 3 bases, with 11 bases sitting between them. The germline V gene encodes CDR1 SGHDT and CDR2 YYEEEE. The CDR3 region has the DNA TGTGCCAGCAGCAATCCGGACTACTACGAGCAGTACTTC. Translating it yields CASSNPDYYEQYF. The full variable domain, with the rest looked up from reference TRBV5-6 and TRBJ2-7, is DAGVTQSPTHLIKTRGQQVTLRCSPKSGHDTVSWYQQALGQGPQFIFQYYEEEERQRGNFPDRFSGHQFPNYSSELNVNALLLGDSALYLCASSNPDYYEQYFGPGTRLTVT.

The V call is TRBV12-2, the J call TRBJ2-5; TRBD2 is the table's D call, not checked against the DNA. TRBV12-2 is labeled a pseudogene. The CDR3 totals 14 residues. The CDR3 nucleotides are TGTGCAAGTCGCTTAGCGGGGAGGGTTGGGACCCAGTACTTC. This codes for CASRLAGRVGTQYF.

The chain couples TRBV7-9 to TRBJ2-7, with D perhaps matching TRBD1 (6 bases). CDR1 SEHNR and CDR2 FQNEAQ come from the germline V gene (reference sequence). This CDR3 contains 18 residues. The V and J ends lost 5 bases and 1 base respectively, with 24 bases between them. This CDR3 reads CASSPWSDMGALSYEQYF. CDR3 nucleotide sequence: TGTGCCAGCAGCCCCTGGTCCGACATGGGGGCGTTGTCCTACGAGCAGTACTTC.